These 23 T cell receptor beta chains were all obtained from the same sample, sequenced in a study of CD8+ T cells in alopecia areata. cDNA serving as the sequencing template came from extracted, reverse transcribed RNA. Profiled with immunoSEQ multiplex PCR; TCRdb holds only in-frame clones, not every one. The sample has about 180,000 clones; approximately 53% are singletons. The treatment here: oral pan-JAK inhibitor, 5-10 mg twice daily. Specimen: CD8+ T cells sorted from blood, collected at week 24, from a patient treated with tofacitinib. The receptor source for this set is a human donor with alopecia areata.

This chain joins TRBV30 and TRBJ1-1; TRBD1 might be the D (5 bases). This CDR3 has 14 residues. Trimming removed 1 base from V and 7 bases from J, with 16 bases in between. From germline, CDR1 is GTSNPN and CDR2 SVGIG (reference sequence). CDR3 sequence (DNA): TGTGCCTGGAGTGATACCGCCGGGGGGGGTGAAGCTTTCTTT. Translation: CAWSDTAGGGEAFF.

This chain joins TRBV30 and TRBJ2-1, with D possibly TRBD2 on 5 matching bases. Trimming took off 0 bases at V and 8 bases at J, with 14 bases between the two ends. CDR1 and CDR2 from the germline V gene are GTSNPN and SVGIG (reference sequence). This CDR3 is built from 14 residues. The CDR3 sequence is CAWSVGTGTDEQFF. The DNA for the CDR3 is TGTGCCTGGAGTGTTGGTACGGGAACGGATGAGCAGTTCTTC. Full variable domain (rest looked up from reference TRBV30 and TRBJ2-1): SQTIHQWPATLVQPVGSPLSLECTVEGTSNPNLYWYRQAAGRGLQLLFYSVGIGQISSEVPQNLSASRPQDRQFILSSKKLLLSDSGFYLCAWSVGTGTDEQFFGPGTRLTVL.

This clone was seen a few times. The V and J genes are TRBV30 and TRBJ1-1, with D perhaps matching TRBD1 (5 bases). The CDR3 extends over 13 amino acids. Trimming removed 5 bases from V and 1 base from J, with 11 bases in between. Germline CDR1 reads GTSNPN; CDR2 reads SVGIG (reference sequence). The CDR3 sequence is CAWQSGTNTEAFF. CDR3 nucleotide sequence: TGTGCCTGGCAATCAGGGACGAACACTGAAGCTTTCTTT.

This clone was observed once. V and J are TRBV13 and TRBJ1-2; the match to TRBD1 covers 8 bases. V shed 5 bases and J 2 bases; nucleotides not matched to a gene: 1. Germline V gives CDR1 PRHDT, CDR2 FYEKMQ (reference sequence). There are 13 residues in the CDR3. CDR3 loop: CASSRQGNYGYTF. The CDR3 DNA is TGTGCCAGCAGCCGACAGGGGAACTATGGCTACACCTTC.

This clone was counted a few times. The V and J genes are TRBV6-6 and TRBJ2-5; tentative D call: TRBD1 (6 bases). CDR3 length equals 13 residues. The germline V gene encodes CDR1 MNHNY and CDR2 SVGAGI (reference sequence). V lost 11 bases to trimming and J lost 1 base, with 14 bases between them. Written as DNA, the CDR3 is TGTGCCGGGTCCAGGACAGTCCAAGAGACCCAGTACTTC. Protein sequence: CAGSRTVQETQYF.

This clone was recorded once. J is TRBJ1-4 and V is TRBV4-3, with D uncertain. The CDR3 length is 15 residues. In germline, CDR1 is LGHNA, CDR2 YSLEER. V lost 1 base and J lost 5, with 11 bases in between. CDR3 DNA sequence: TGCGCCAGCAGCCAAGGTTCAGGAGCGAATGAAAAACTGTTTTTT. Protein sequence: CASSQGSGANEKLFF.

This chain connects TRBV4-3 to TRBJ2-2; D is possibly TRBD2 (5 bases). CDR1 is LGHNA, CDR2 YSLEER, per germline. Trimming took 0 bases from V and 2 from J, leaving 16 bases between them. The CDR3 is 18 residues long. This CDR3 reads CASSQDGVGPPNTGELFF. The CDR3 DNA follows: TGCGCCAGCAGCCAAGACGGGGTCGGGCCTCCAAACACCGGGGAGCTGTTTTTT.

V gene TRBV12-5 combines with J gene TRBJ1-5; tentative D call: TRBD1 (6 bases). The CDR3 consists of 12 residues. V lost 5 bases and J lost 6, with 8 bases in between. Germline-derived CDR1 and CDR2 are LGHNT and FRNRAP. Written as DNA, the CDR3 is TGTGCTAGTGGTCAGGGGAGTCAGCCCCAGCATTTT. As protein: CASGQGSQPQHF.

This chain uses TRBV19 with TRBJ1-1; a possible D gene is TRBD1 (5 bases). Deletions cut 3 bases from V and 0 bases from J, with 11 bases between. CDR1 is LNHDA and CDR2 is SQIVND in the germline V gene (reference sequence). The CDR3 consists of 15 residues. The CDR3 DNA is TGTGCCAGTAGTATGGGGGAGGGCATGAACACTGAAGCTTTCTTT. Translated: CASSMGEGMNTEAFF.

In this sample, this clone turned up a few times. J is TRBJ1-6 and V is TRBV2; perhaps TRBD1 as D (6 bases). Trimming took 0 bases from V and 14 from J, leaving 14 bases between them. The CDR3 sequence is 14 residues long. Germline assignment: CDR1 SNHLY and CDR2 FYNNEI. This CDR3 is CASSEANKGGTLHF. The CDR3 DNA reads TGTGCCAGCAGTGAAGCTAATAAGGGGGGCACCCTCCACTTT.

The chain has TRBV7-2 and TRBJ1-2, with 10 bases fitting TRBD1. The CDR3 has 15 residues. The germline V gene has CDR1 SGHTA and CDR2 FQGNSA. The V gene end was trimmed by 3 bases and the J gene end by 6 bases; junction bases not matched to a gene: 7. The CDR3 protein is CASSLAGTGADGYTF. DNA of the CDR3: TGTGCCAGCAGCTTGGCTGGGACAGGGGCGGATGGCTACACCTTC.

This chain joins TRBV7-9 and TRBJ2-5; no clear D. There are 12 residues in the CDR3. V was shortened by 1 base and J by 5 bases, with 5 bases between the two germline ends. Germline V gene lookup returns CDR1 SEHNR and CDR2 FQNEAQ (reference sequence). The CDR3 loop is CASSLGLETQYF. As DNA, the CDR3 is TGTGCCAGCAGCTTAGGGTTGGAGACCCAGTACTTC.

The rearrangement joins TRBV11-2 to TRBJ2-6; no firm D call. Trimming cost V 10 bases and J 0 bases, with 19 bases left between them. From germline, CDR1 is SGHAT and CDR2 FQNNGV. The CDR3 covers 17 residues. The CDR3 DNA is TGTGCCATCCCTAGATGGCGGACCCACTCTGGGGCCAACGTCCTGACTTTC. Its translation is CAIPRWRTHSGANVLTF.

This clone was recorded a few times. The V call is TRBV5-6, the J call TRBJ2-1; D remains unclear. The V and J ends lost 5 bases and 5 bases respectively, with 5 bases between them. CDR3 length equals 11 residues. Per germline, CDR1 SGHDT and CDR2 YYEEEE. The CDR3 sequence: CASRLNNEQFF. The CDR3 bases are TGTGCCAGCAGGCTAAACAATGAGCAGTTCTTC.

V is TRBV27 and J is TRBJ2-5; D tentatively fits TRBD1 or TRBD2 (5 bases each). Trimming cost V 2 bases and J 3 bases, with 10 bases left between them. CDR1 is MNHEY, CDR2 SMNVEV, per germline (reference sequence). This CDR3 spans 14 amino acids. The CDR3 DNA is TGTGCCAGCAGTTTACTCGGGACCAAAGAGACCCAGTACTTC. Protein product: CASSLLGTKETQYF.

The rearrangement links TRBV7-8 to TRBJ2-7; D might be TRBD1 (5 bases). The CDR3 spans 16 residues. With 4 bases removed from V and 2 bases from J, the gap between germline ends came to 18 bases. Germline V gene lookup returns CDR1 SGHVS and CDR2 FQNEAQ. The CDR3 DNA reads TGTGCCAGCAGCTCAAATTCAGGGCCGCTGACCTACGAGCAGTACTTC. It is translated as CASSSNSGPLTYEQYF.

This clone was counted only a few times. This chain joins TRBV7-2 and TRBJ2-1; D is unresolved. Trimming removed 2 bases at V and 1 base at J, with 12 bases between. This CDR3 spans 16 amino acids. CDR1 and CDR2 (germline): SGHTA, FQGNSA. CDR3 DNA: TGTGCCAGCAGCTTACCTGGGGAACTTTCCTACAATGAGCAGTTCTTC. Its protein product is CASSLPGELSYNEQFF.

This rearrangement joins TRBV5-1 to TRBJ2-5; 7 nucleotides agree with TRBD1. There are 13 residues in the CDR3. V shed 4 bases and J 5 bases; nucleotides not matched to a gene: 5. Germline V CDR1 and CDR2: SGHRS, YFSETQ. The CDR3 is CASSTGQLETQYF. The CDR3 DNA follows: TGCGCCAGCAGCACGGGACAGTTGGAGACCCAGTACTTC.

J is TRBJ2-2 and V is TRBV4-3; 8 nucleotides align to TRBD1. CDR1 is LGHNA and CDR2 is YSLEER in the germline V gene. This CDR3 contains 19 residues. The V gene end was trimmed by 0 bases and the J gene end by 4 bases; junction bases not matched to a gene: 13. The CDR3 spells CASSQERDRLTRGTGELFF. The DNA for the CDR3 is TGCGCCAGCAGCCAAGAGCGGGACAGGCTAACCCGGGGCACCGGGGAGCTGTTTTTT.

V and J are TRBV9 and TRBJ1-1, with D possibly matching TRBD1 (6 bases). The germline CDR1 and CDR2 sequences are SGDLS and YYNGEE. The V end lost 3 bases, the J end lost 4 bases, and 13 bases lay between the germline ends. The CDR3 runs to 14 residues. The CDR3 region is CASSAGDTFTEAFF. For the CDR3, the DNA is TGTGCCAGCAGCGCGGGGGACACCTTCACTGAAGCTTTCTTT.

This clone is labeled as medium-sized. The gene calls are TRBV5-8 and TRBJ2-3; D is unclear. Germline assignment: CDR1 SGHTS and CDR2 YDEGEE. The CDR3 sequence is 14 residues long. The V end was cut by 9 bases, the J end by 0 bases, with 14 bases between. CDR3 DNA: TGTGCCACCGGCGGTAGGTTCAGCACAGATACGCAGTATTTT. Translating gives CATGGRFSTDTQYF.

This clone came up a few times. The chain links TRBV28 to TRBJ1-5; D unresolved. CDR3 length: 14 amino acids. Germline V gene data show CDR1 as MDHEN and CDR2 as SYDVKM. V lost 6 bases and J 1 base, leaving 10 bases between the germline ends. The DNA for the CDR3 is TGTGCCAGCAGCCGCCCAGACAGCAATCAGCCCCAGCATTTT. Translating gives CASSRPDSNQPQHF.

The V and J genes are TRBV19 and TRBJ1-1; a weak D match, TRBD1 (6 bases). V lost 5 bases, J lost 4 bases, and 17 bases lay in between. The CDR3 is made up of 15 amino acids. Germline values: CDR1 LNHDA, CDR2 SQIVND (reference sequence). The CDR3 bases are TGTGCCAGTAGTTCCGGACAGTCCGCTATCACTGAAGCTTTCTTT. It codes for CASSSGQSAITEAFF.